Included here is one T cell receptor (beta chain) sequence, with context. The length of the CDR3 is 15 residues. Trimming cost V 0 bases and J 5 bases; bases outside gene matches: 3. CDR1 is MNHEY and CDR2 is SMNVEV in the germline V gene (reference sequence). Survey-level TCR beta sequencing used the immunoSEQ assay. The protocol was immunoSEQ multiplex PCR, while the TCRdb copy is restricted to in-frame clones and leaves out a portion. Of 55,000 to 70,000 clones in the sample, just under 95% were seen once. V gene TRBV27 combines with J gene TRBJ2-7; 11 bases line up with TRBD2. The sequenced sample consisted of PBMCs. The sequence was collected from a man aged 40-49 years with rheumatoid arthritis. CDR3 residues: CASSLSVAGGDEQYF. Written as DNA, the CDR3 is TGTGCCAGCAGTTTATCAGTAGCGGGAGGGGACGAGCAGTACTTC.